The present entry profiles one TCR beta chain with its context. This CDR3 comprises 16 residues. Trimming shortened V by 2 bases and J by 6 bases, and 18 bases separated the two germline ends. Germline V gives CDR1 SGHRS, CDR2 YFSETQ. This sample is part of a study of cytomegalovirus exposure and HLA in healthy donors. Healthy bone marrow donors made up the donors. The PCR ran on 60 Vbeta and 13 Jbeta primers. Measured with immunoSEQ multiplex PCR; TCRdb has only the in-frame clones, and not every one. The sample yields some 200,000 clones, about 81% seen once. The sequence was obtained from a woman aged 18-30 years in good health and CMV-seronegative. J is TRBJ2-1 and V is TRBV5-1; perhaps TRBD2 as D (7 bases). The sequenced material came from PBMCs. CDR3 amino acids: CASSFQKGEGPNEQFF. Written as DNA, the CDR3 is TGCGCCAGCAGCTTCCAGAAGGGGGAGGGCCCCAATGAGCAGTTCTTC.